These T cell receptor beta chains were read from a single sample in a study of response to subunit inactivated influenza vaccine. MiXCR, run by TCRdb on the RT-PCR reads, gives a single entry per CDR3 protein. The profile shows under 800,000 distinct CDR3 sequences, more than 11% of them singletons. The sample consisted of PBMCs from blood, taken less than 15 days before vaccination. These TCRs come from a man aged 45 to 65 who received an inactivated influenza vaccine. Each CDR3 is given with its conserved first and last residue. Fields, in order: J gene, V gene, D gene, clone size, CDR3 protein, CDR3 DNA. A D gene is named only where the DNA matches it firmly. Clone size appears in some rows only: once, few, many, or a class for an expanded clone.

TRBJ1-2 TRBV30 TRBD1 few CAWSGFDRGLYGYTF TGTGCCTGGAGTGGGTTTGACAGGGGTCTTTATGGCTACACCTTC
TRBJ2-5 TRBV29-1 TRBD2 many CSVASAGLKETQYF TGCAGCGTTGCGTCAGCGGGGCTCAAAGAGACCCAGTACTTC
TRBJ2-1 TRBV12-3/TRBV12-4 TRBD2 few CAFCLAGGTPGWSYNEQFF TGTGCCTTCTGTTTAGCGGGAGGAACGCCCGGGTGGTCCTACAATGAGCAGTTCTTC
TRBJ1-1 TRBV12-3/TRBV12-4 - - CASSSVGIEAFF TGTGCCAGCAGTTCTGTAGGAATTGAAGCTTTCTTT
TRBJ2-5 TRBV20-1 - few CSARDWAGQETQYF TGCAGTGCTAGAGATTGGGCGGGCCAAGAGACCCAGTACTTC
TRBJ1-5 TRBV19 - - CASSIDFFKEPQHF TGTGCCAGTAGTATCGATTTCTTCAAGGAGCCCCAGCATTTT
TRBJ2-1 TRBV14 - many CASSQAGDEQFF TGTGCCAGCAGCCAAGCGGGGGATGAGCAGTTCTTC
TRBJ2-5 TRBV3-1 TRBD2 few CASSQGSSGSAETQYF TGTGCCAGCAGCCAAGGGTCTAGCGGGTCGGCGGAGACCCAGTACTTC
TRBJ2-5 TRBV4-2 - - CASSQYPGQETQYF TGTGCCAGCAGCCAATATCCGGGGCAAGAGACCCAGTACTTC
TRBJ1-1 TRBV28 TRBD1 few CASSPRGYRSLNTEAFF TGTGCCAGCAGTCCCAGGGGGTATAGAAGTCTTAACACTGAAGCTTTCTTT
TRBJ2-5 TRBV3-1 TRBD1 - CASSQVRGRVGGSETQYF TGTGCCAGCAGCCAAGTCAGGGGGCGAGTCGGCGGGTCAGAGACCCAGTACTTC
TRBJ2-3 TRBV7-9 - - CASSLAAVDTQYF TGTGCCAGCAGCTTAGCGGCCGTGGATACGCAGTATTTT
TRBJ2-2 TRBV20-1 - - CSARDRAANTGELFF TGCAGTGCTAGAGATCGTGCGGCGAACACCGGGGAGCTGTTTTTT
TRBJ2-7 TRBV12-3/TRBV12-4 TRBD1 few CASSPLTGTGELEQYF TGTGCCAGCAGCCCACTCACCGGGACAGGGGAACTCGAGCAGTACTTC
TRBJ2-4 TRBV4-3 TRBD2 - CASSQAFRGGLAKNIQYF TGCGCCAGCAGCCAAGCGTTCCGCGGGGGACTAGCCAAAAACATTCAGTACTTC
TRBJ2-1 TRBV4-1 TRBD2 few CASSHERGFAEQFF TGCGCCAGCAGCCACGAGCGGGGTTTCGCTGAGCAGTTCTTC
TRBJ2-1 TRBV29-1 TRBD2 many CSVVPRSSGRRYSEQFF TGCAGCGTTGTCCCTAGGAGTAGCGGGAGGAGGTACAGTGAGCAGTTCTTC
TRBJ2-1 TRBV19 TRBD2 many CASSIDGTSGNEQFF TGTGCCAGTAGTATAGATGGGACTAGCGGGAATGAGCAGTTCTTC
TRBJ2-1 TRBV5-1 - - CASSYGPGSNEQFF TGCGCCAGCAGCTATGGCCCAGGGAGCAATGAGCAGTTCTTC
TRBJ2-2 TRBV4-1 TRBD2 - CASSQDRLAGGRELFF TGCGCCAGCAGCCAAGATCGGCTAGCGGGGGGCCGGGAGCTGTTTTTT
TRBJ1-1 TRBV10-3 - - CAISEGGTEAFF TGTGCCATCAGTGAGGGTGGCACTGAAGCTTTCTTT
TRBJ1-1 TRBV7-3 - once CSSSLGLRRNTEAFF TGTTCCAGCAGCTTAGGACTACGAAGGAACACTGAAGCTTTCTTT
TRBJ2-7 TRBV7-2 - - CASSLAPPNRGDEQYF TGTGCCAGCAGCTTAGCCCCACCCAACCGGGGCGACGAGCAGTACTTC
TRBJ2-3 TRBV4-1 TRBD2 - CASSQIGTSGDTQYF TGCGCCAGCAGCCAGATCGGGACTAGCGGGGATACGCAGTATTTT
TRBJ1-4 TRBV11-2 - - CASSGRQDANEKLFF TGTGCCAGCAGCGGCCGACAGGACGCTAATGAAAAACTGTTTTTT
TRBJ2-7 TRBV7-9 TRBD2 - CASSHVRTGTSGYEQYF TGTGCCAGCAGCCACGTCCGTACCGGGACTAGCGGGTACGAGCAGTACTTC
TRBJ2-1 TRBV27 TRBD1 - CASSLYPGQGNYNEQFF TGTGCCAGCAGTTTATACCCGGGACAGGGGAACTACAATGAGCAGTTCTTC
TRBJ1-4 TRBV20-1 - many CSARDPTGAGEKLFF TGCAGTGCTAGAGATCCGACAGGAGCAGGGGAAAAACTGTTTTTT
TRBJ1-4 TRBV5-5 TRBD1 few CASSLTPGQGNEKLFF TGTGCCAGCAGCCTCACTCCGGGACAGGGCAACGAAAAACTGTTTTTT
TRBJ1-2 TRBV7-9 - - CASSPRGNNYGYTF TGTGCCAGCAGCCCCCGGGGGAACAACTATGGCTACACCTTC
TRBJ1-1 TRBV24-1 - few CATINHTTQEAFF TGTGCCACCATTAACCATACAACCCAAGAAGCTTTCTTT